Presented here are 21 T cell receptor beta chains from one specimen sequenced in a study of regulatory T cells in long-lasting Graves disease. Building of the TCR beta libraries involved iRepertoire HTBI primers and Arm-PCR of CDR3 regions. TCRdb processed the multiplex PCR reads anew with MiXCR; each CDR3 protein has one entry. Of 600,000 to 800,000 distinct CDR3 sequences listed, roughly 30% are singletons. Time point reported: persistent/refractory GD, antithyroid drugs over 5 years with positive TRAb. Making the TCR library involved RNA that had been extracted from PBMCs. The sample here was peripheral blood mononuclear cells (PBMCs), taken when the disease was refractory, from a patient treated with antithyroid drugs. These receptors came from a female donor with Graves disease.

This clonotype was observed a few times. This rearrangement joins TRBV2 to TRBJ1-2, with 12 bases lining up with TRBD1. From germline, CDR1 is SNHLY and CDR2 FYNNEI. CDR3 length equals 16 residues. Losses at the gene ends were 5 bases for V and 6 bases for J; bases not matched to a gene: 10. The DNA for the CDR3 is TGTGCCAGCAGTACAAAAAGAGGGGACAGGGGGCATGGCTACACCTTC. This sequence encodes CASSTKRGDRGHGYTF.

This chain joins TRBV12-3 or TRBV12-4 and TRBJ1-2; 8 nucleotides align to TRBD1. The CDR3 consists of 16 residues. V gave up 4 bases and J gave up 3 bases; unmatched junction bases: 10. CDR3 sequence: CASSSLRTGTHYGYTF. CDR3 sequence (DNA): TGTGCCAGCAGTTCCTTACGGACAGGGACCCACTATGGCTACACCTTC.

The rearrangement links TRBV14 to TRBJ1-2; TRBD1 agrees at 9 bases. The V segment lost 3 bases and the J segment 4 bases; nucleotides outside the gene matches: 6. Germline CDR1 and CDR2: SGHDN and FVKESK. There are 15 residues in the CDR3. The CDR3 sequence is CASSQSTGGFYGYTF. CDR3 bases: TGTGCCAGCAGCCAGTCAACAGGGGGCTTCTATGGCTACACCTTC.

This clonotype has at least ten counts. V and J are TRBV6-5 and TRBJ1-1; D not resolved. Germline V lookup: CDR1 MNHEY, CDR2 SVGAGI. V was clipped by 2 bases and J by 7 bases, with 11 bases between them. CDR3 length: 13 amino acids. The CDR3, as DNA: TGTGCCAGCAGTTACACGTCTCGGAATGAAGCTTTCTTT. It is translated as CASSYTSRNEAFF.

A few counts support this clonotype. V is TRBV14 and J is TRBJ2-5, with 10 bases identical to TRBD2. Unmatched junction bases numbered 12, after V lost 3 bases and J lost 11 bases. The CDR3 totals 15 residues. In germline, CDR1 is SGHDN, CDR2 FVKESK. CDR3 residues: CASSQRSSGRVTQYF. Here the CDR3 DNA reads TGTGCCAGCAGCCAGCGGTCTAGCGGGAGAGTAACTCAGTACTTC.

The chain has TRBV6-2 or TRBV6-3 and TRBJ1-4; D not resolved. V was clipped by 5 bases and J by 8 bases, with 9 bases between them. Per germline, CDR1 MNHEY and CDR2 SVGEGT. The CDR3 is 12 residues long. CDR3 region: CASSDIKEKLFF. The DNA for the CDR3 is TGTGCCAGCAGTGACATAAAGGAAAAACTGTTTTTT.

Concerning this clonotype itself: One end of the junction fails to match germline, which may point to a read error. The V and J genes are TRBV5-1 and TRBJ2-5; D is ambiguous. Germline V gene sequence: CDR1 SGHRS, CDR2 YFSETQ. The CDR3 has 12 amino acids. CDR3 in amino acids: CASSLRRETQYF. CDR3 DNA: TGTGCCAGCAGCTTAAGACGGGAGACCCAGTACTTC.

The sample holds many counts of this clonotype. The chain is built from TRBV7-3 and TRBJ1-1, with no clear D. The CDR3 is 14 residues long. V lost 5 bases to trimming and J lost 4 bases, with 14 bases between them. Looked up from germline, CDR1 is SGHTA and CDR2 is FQGTGA. The CDR3 DNA is TGTGCCAGCAGCCAAAGTATTGGGCGCACTGAAGCTTTCTTT. It is translated as CASSQSIGRTEAFF.

CDR3 nucleotides: TGTGCCACCAGCAGAGGGGGACGCCCCGACTATGGCTACACCTTC. It is translated as CATSRGGRPDYGYTF. The chain combines TRBV15 with TRBJ1-2; the D gene is possibly TRBD1 (5 bases). CDR3 length: 15 amino acids. Germline-derived CDR1 and CDR2 are LNHNV and YYDKDF (reference sequence). Trimming removed 1 base at V and 3 bases at J, with 12 bases between. Full variable domain (rest looked up from reference TRBV15 and TRBJ1-2): DAMVIQNPRYQVTQFGKPVTLSCSQTLNHNVMYWYQQKSSQAPKLLFHYYDKDFNNEADTPDNFQSRRPNTSFCFLDIRSPGLGDTAMYLCATSRGGRPDYGYTFGSGTRLTVV.

At least ten counts were recorded for this clonotype. CDR3 loop: CASSSLYRGRDNSPLHF. The DNA of the CDR3 is TGTGCCAGCAGCTCCTTGTACCGAGGGCGAGATAATTCACCCCTCCACTTT. The chain links TRBV27 to TRBJ1-6; the D is unclear. The V and J ends lost 6 bases and 5 bases respectively, with 20 bases between them. The CDR3 extends over 17 amino acids. Germline-derived CDR1 and CDR2 are MNHEY and SMNVEV (reference sequence).

This clonotype has ten or more counts. V gene TRBV12-3 or TRBV12-4 combines with J gene TRBJ1-2, with unresolved D. The CDR3 extends over 16 amino acids. V was clipped by 6 bases and J by 8 bases, with 25 bases between them. CDR3 sequence (DNA): TGTGCCAGCAGCCGTCGTGGGGATGGCGCTTCGGGGGGCTACACCTTC. Amino acids: CASSRRGDGASGGYTF.

The genes are TRBV29-1 and TRBJ1-2; TRBD1 is a possible D gene (6 bases). V lost 4 bases, J lost 4 bases, and 10 bases lay in between. The germline V gene has CDR1 SQVTM and CDR2 ANQGSEA. This CDR3 has 12 amino acids. The CDR3 DNA is TGCAGCGTTGGGCAGGGGTCCTATGGCTACACCTTC. It yields the protein CSVGQGSYGYTF.

This clonotype occurred many times. The chain's CDR3 is CASSEGAQPQHF. The CDR3, as DNA: TGTGCCAGCAGTGAAGGCGCTCAGCCCCAGCATTTT. The J gene is TRBJ1-5, the V gene TRBV6-1; D is undetermined. This CDR3 is 12 amino acids long. V was cut by 1 base and J by 6 bases, with 4 bases left in between. The germline gives CDR1 MNHNS, CDR2 SASEGT.

The chain recombines TRBV7-9 with TRBJ2-5; D unresolved. The CDR3 contains 15 residues. The germline V gene has CDR1 SEHNR and CDR2 FQNEAQ (reference sequence). The V gene lost 2 bases and the J gene lost 5 bases, with 15 bases spanning the gap. CDR3 in amino acids: CASSLIGPVGETQYF. CDR3 sequence (DNA): TGTGCCAGCAGCTTAATTGGTCCAGTTGGGGAGACCCAGTACTTC.

The chain recombines TRBV29-1 with TRBJ2-3; 7 bases line up with TRBD1. This CDR3 region has 14 residues. The germline V gene has CDR1 SQVTM and CDR2 ANQGSEA. Losses at the gene ends were 2 bases for V and 5 bases for J; bases not matched to a gene: 7. CDR3 nucleotides: TGCAGCGTTGAACTAATAGGGGGCCGAGATACGCAGTATTTT. Protein: CSVELIGGRDTQYF.

This clonotype has more than one count but fewer than ten. This chain's CDR3 is CASSLSMGEATNEKLFF. The CDR3 DNA reads TGTGCCAGCAGTTTATCAATGGGGGAGGCAACTAATGAAAAACTGTTTTTT. The rearrangement joins TRBV27 to TRBJ1-4; D is perhaps TRBD1 (5 bases). V lost 0 bases, J lost 0 bases, and 11 bases lay in between. This CDR3 comprises 17 residues. Germline lookup yields CDR1 MNHEY and CDR2 SMNVEV (reference sequence).

This clonotype turned up a few times. The chain has TRBV20-1 and TRBJ2-5, with TRBD2 matching 9 bases. From germline, CDR1 is DFQATT and CDR2 SNEGSKA (reference sequence). This CDR3 has 15 amino acids. V lost 1 base, J lost 2 bases, and 5 bases stayed unmatched. CDR3 DNA: TGCAGTGCTAGAGGTCCTAGCGGGAATCAAGAGACCCAGTACTTC. This gives the protein CSARGPSGNQETQYF.

The chain couples TRBV3-1 to TRBJ1-5, with D possibly being TRBD1 (6 bases). Trimming stripped 7 bases from V and 1 base from J, with 17 bases between. This CDR3 has 16 residues. Germline lookup yields CDR1 LGHDT and CDR2 YNNKEL (reference sequence). This CDR3 is CASIRGGRGSNQPQHF. CDR3 bases: TGTGCCAGCATCCGAGGGGGGAGAGGGAGCAATCAGCCCCAGCATTTT.

V usage is TRBV11-2 and J usage is TRBJ2-4; TRBD1 agrees at 7 bases. Unmatched junction bases numbered 7, after V lost 5 bases and J lost 3 bases. The CDR3 consists of 15 residues. The germline gives CDR1 SGHAT, CDR2 FQNNGV. For the CDR3, the DNA is TGTGCCAGCAGCACCGAGACAGGGTACAAAAACATTCAGTACTTC. Residues: CASSTETGYKNIQYF.

This chain links TRBV5-1 with TRBJ1-4; D perhaps matches TRBD1 (5 bases). V lost 4 bases and J lost 3, with 16 bases in between. The V gene's germline CDR1 is SGHRS and CDR2 YFSETQ. The CDR3 totals 16 residues. The CDR3 DNA sequence: TGCGCCAGCAGCCGGGACCGTCAAGGGGCTAATGAAAAACTGTTTTTT. This encodes CASSRDRQGANEKLFF.

This chain connects TRBV20-1 to TRBJ1-1; 10 bases are a match to TRBD1. This CDR3 contains 15 residues. Germline-derived CDR1 and CDR2 are DFQATT and SNEGSKA (reference sequence). V was pared by 5 bases and J by 10 bases, with 16 bases of the junction left unmatched. The CDR3 here is CSAQGDRGLGGVAFF. The CDR3 nucleotides read TGCAGTGCTCAAGGGGACAGGGGATTGGGAGGTGTAGCTTTCTTT.